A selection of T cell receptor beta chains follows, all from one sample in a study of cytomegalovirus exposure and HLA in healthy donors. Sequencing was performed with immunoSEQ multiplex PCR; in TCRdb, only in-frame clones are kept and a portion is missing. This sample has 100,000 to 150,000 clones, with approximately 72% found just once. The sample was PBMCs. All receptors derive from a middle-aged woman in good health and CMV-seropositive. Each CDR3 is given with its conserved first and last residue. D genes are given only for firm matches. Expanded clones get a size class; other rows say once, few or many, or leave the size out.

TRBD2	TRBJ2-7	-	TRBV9	CASSVGASGGYEQYF	TGTGCCAGCAGCGTTGGGGCTAGCGGAGGTTACGAGCAGTACTTC
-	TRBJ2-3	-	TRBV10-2	CASSPVAGRNTQYF	TGCGCCAGCAGCCCGGTAGCAGGGAGGAATACGCAGTATTTT
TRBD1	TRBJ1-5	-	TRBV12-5	CASGFSPGDLRDSGVAGQPQHF	TGTGCTAGTGGTTTCTCCCCCGGGGATTTACGGGACAGCGGAGTTGCGGGGCAGCCCCAGCATTTT
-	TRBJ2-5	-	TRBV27	CASSLSGESQETQYF	TGTGCCAGCAGTTTATCTGGGGAGAGCCAGGAGACCCAGTACTTC
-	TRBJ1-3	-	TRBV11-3	CASSLGAGIGGSGNTIYF	TGTGCCAGCAGCTTAGGAGCGGGCATCGGGGGCTCTGGAAACACCATATATTTT
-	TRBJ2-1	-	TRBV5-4	CASSLGNRVSYNEQFF	TGTGCCAGCAGCTTAGGAAACAGGGTATCCTACAATGAGCAGTTCTTC
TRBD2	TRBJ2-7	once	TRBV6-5	CASSSPGEGSYEQYF	TGTGCCAGCAGTTCCCCCGGGGAGGGCTCCTACGAGCAGTACTTC
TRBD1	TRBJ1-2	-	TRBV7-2	CASSLGTGGGGYTF	TGTGCCAGCAGCTTAGGGACAGGGGGCGGTGGCTACACCTTC
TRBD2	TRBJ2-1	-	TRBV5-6	CASSSLAGENYNEQFF	TGTGCCAGCAGCTCCCTAGCGGGGGAAAACTACAATGAGCAGTTCTTC
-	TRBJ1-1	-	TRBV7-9	CASSLKQRNTEAFF	TGTGCCAGCAGCTTAAAACAAAGGAACACTGAAGCTTTCTTT
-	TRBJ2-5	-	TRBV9	CASSQELGGETQYF	TGTGCCAGCAGCCAAGAACTAGGAGGGGAGACCCAGTACTTC
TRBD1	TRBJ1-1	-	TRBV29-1	CSVEGQGSTEAFF	TGCAGCGTTGAGGGACAGGGTAGCACTGAAGCTTTCTTT
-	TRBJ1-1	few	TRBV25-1	CASSGPGHLNTEAFF	TGTGCCAGCAGTGGCCCGGGACACCTGAACACTGAAGCTTTCTTT
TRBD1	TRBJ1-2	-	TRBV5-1	CASSSTQTGAYYGYTF	TGCGCCAGCAGCTCGACTCAGACAGGGGCCTACTATGGCTACACCTTC
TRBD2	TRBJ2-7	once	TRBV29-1	CSVPTSGGYEQYF	TGCAGCGTTCCGACTAGCGGGGGCTACGAGCAGTACTTC
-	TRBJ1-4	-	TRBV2	CASSPQALNEKLFF	TGTGCCAGCAGTCCACAGGCCCTTAATGAAAAACTGTTTTTT
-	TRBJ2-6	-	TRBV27	CASSRDPQSGANVLTF	TGTGCCAGCAGCCGGGATCCACAATCTGGGGCCAACGTCCTGACTTTC
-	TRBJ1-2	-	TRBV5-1	CASSLSPTANYGYTF	TGCGCCAGCAGCTTGTCCCCCACAGCTAACTATGGCTACACCTTC
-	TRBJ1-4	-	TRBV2	CASVGVEKLFF	TGTGCCAGCGTGGGAGTTGAAAAACTGTTTTTT
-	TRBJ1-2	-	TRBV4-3	CASSHNPKMTGRGGYTF	TGCGCCAGCAGCCACAATCCAAAGATGACAGGCCGGGGAGGCTACACCTTC
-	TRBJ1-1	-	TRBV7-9	CASRRVGGFTEAFF	TGTGCCAGCAGGCGAGTGGGAGGATTCACTGAAGCTTTCTTT
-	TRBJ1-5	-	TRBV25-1	CASSDTLSNQPQHF	TGTGCCAGCAGTGATACACTAAGCAATCAGCCCCAGCATTTT
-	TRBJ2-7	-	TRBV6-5	CASSAKLGSYEQYF	TGTGCCAGCAGTGCAAAGCTTGGCTCCTACGAGCAGTACTTC
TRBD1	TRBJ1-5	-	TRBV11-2	CASSPGTGAGQPQHF	TGTGCCAGCAGCCCTGGGACAGGGGCAGGTCAGCCCCAGCATTTT
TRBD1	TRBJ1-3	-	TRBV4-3	CASSPGTGRRGIGNTIYF	TGCGCCAGCAGCCCCGGGACAGGGAGGAGAGGTATAGGAAACACCATATATTTT